A selection of T cell receptor beta chains follows, all from one sample in a study of identical twins. TCRdb reanalysed the 5' RACE reads using MiXCR and keeps one entry per CDR3 protein. The sample has more than 1.5 million distinct CDR3 sequences, about 32% seen once. Material: cord blood. Source of these receptors: a newborn girl in good health. Both conserved end residues are part of each CDR3. The order of the fields is J gene, D gene, clone size, V gene, CDR3 protein, CDR3 DNA. The D gene is left open where the match is weak. Only some rows state a clone size, as once, few, many or a class for expanded clones.

>TRBJ1-2|-|few|TRBV5-6
CASSLFPSKMHGYTF
TGTGCCAGCAGCTTGTTCCCCTCCAAAATGCATGGCTACACCTTC
>TRBJ2-1|-|once|TRBV28
CASRESVGGNEQFF
TGTGCCAGCAGGGAATCGGTAGGGGGGAATGAGCAGTTCTTC
>TRBJ2-6|TRBD1|-|TRBV3-1
CASSQGGQGANVLTF
TGTGCCAGCAGCCAAGGGGGACAGGGGGCCAACGTCCTGACTTTC
>TRBJ1-4|TRBD1|-|TRBV10-3
CAISGRPGTDPLGGKLFF
TGTGCCATCAGTGGTAGGCCCGGGACAGATCCCCTCGGGGGAAAACTGTTTTTT
>TRBJ2-3|TRBD2|-|TRBV29-1
CSVCTPSGGADTQYF
TGCAGCGTTTGCACCCCTAGCGGGGGGGCAGATACGCAGTATTTT
>TRBJ2-5|TRBD2|-|TRBV4-1
CASSQGLAVSETQYF
TGCGCCAGCAGCCAAGGACTAGCGGTATCAGAGACCCAGTACTTC
>TRBJ2-4|-|-|TRBV7-2
CASSLSKGAKNIQYF
TGTGCCAGCAGCTTATCTAAGGGGGCCAAAAACATTCAGTACTTC
>TRBJ2-1|-|-|TRBV28
CASSLRTAFSNPIDNERFF
TGTGCCAGCAGTTTAAGGACAGCCTTCAGCAACCCTATTGACAATGAGCGGTTCTTC
>TRBJ2-5|-|many|TRBV29-1
CSVGGLEETQYF
TGCAGCGTTGGAGGCCTCGAAGAGACCCAGTACTTC
>TRBJ2-7|-|few|TRBV21-1
CASGIQSYEQYF
TGTGCCAGCGGGATCCAATCCTACGAGCAGTACTTC
>TRBJ2-3|-|-|TRBV27
CASSLYETDTQYF
TGTGCCAGCAGTTTATACGAAACGGATACGCAGTATTTT
>TRBJ2-3|TRBD2|few|TRBV20-1
CSGTSGSSYSTDTQYF
TGCAGTGGGACTAGCGGGAGCTCCTATAGCACAGATACGCAGTATTTT
>TRBJ2-1|TRBD2|few|TRBV20-1
CSAALAGGVREQFF
TGCAGTGCCGCGCTAGCGGGAGGTGTTAGGGAGCAGTTCTTC
>TRBJ1-6|-|-|TRBV7-6
CASSSIVGGNSPLHF
TGTGCCAGCAGCTCCATCGTCGGGGGAAATTCACCCCTCCACTTT
>TRBJ1-2|TRBD1|-|TRBV6-1
CASTPDRNYGYTF
TGTGCCAGCACTCCGGACAGGAACTATGGCTACACCTTC
>TRBJ2-7|TRBD1|-|TRBV14
CASSPSWDRGYEQYF
TGTGCCAGCAGCCCTTCTTGGGACAGGGGTTACGAGCAGTACTTC
>TRBJ2-7|-|few|TRBV2
CASSEPTRSDAYEQYF
TGTGCCAGCAGTGAACCGACGCGCAGCGACGCCTACGAGCAGTACTTC
>TRBJ1-1|-|-|TRBV6-2/TRBV6-3
CASSYQRGNTEAFF
TGTGCCAGCAGTTACCAGAGGGGGAACACTGAAGCTTTCTTT
>TRBJ2-5|TRBD2|many|TRBV6-1
CASRLAGQETQYF
TGTGCCAGCAGACTAGCGGGCCAAGAGACCCAGTACTTC
>TRBJ2-3|TRBD2|few|TRBV12-3/TRBV12-4
CASTSLTSVSTDTQYF
TGTGCCAGCACTTCACTCACTAGCGTGAGCACAGATACGCAGTATTTT
>TRBJ2-3|TRBD2|-|TRBV7-2
CASSSDRLAGGDTQYF
TGTGCCAGCAGTTCCGACCGACTAGCGGGAGGAGATACGCAGTATTTT
>TRBJ1-2|-|few|TRBV12-3/TRBV12-4
CASSNSTFQKPTYGYTF
TGTGCCAGCAGTAACAGTACTTTCCAAAAACCGACCTATGGCTACACCTTC
>TRBJ1-2|TRBD1|-|TRBV12-3/TRBV12-4
CASSAGTGGRLNYGYTF
TGTGCCAGCAGTGCTGGGACAGGGGGCAGGTTAAACTATGGCTACACCTTC
>TRBJ2-7|TRBD1|few|TRBV12-5
CASGLVWGQRGYEQYF
TGTGCTAGTGGTTTGGTTTGGGGACAGAGGGGCTACGAGCAGTACTTC
>TRBJ2-3|TRBD1|-|TRBV6-1
CASSEAGGADTQYF
TGTGCCAGCAGTGAGGCAGGGGGCGCGGATACGCAGTATTTT
>TRBJ2-1|-|few|TRBV6-6
CASSYGRGITYNEQFF
TGTGCCAGCAGTTATGGTCGGGGGATCACTTACAATGAGCAGTTCTTC
>TRBJ1-2|-|-|TRBV24-1
CAASDLFRSYGYTF
TGTGCCGCCAGTGATTTGTTCAGATCCTATGGCTACACCTTC
>TRBJ2-7|TRBD2|few|TRBV12-5
CASGLVISGRIHEQYF
TGTGCTAGTGGTTTGGTAATTAGCGGGAGGATCCACGAGCAGTACTTC
>TRBJ2-2|-|-|TRBV24-1
CATSALKGGANTGELFF
TGTGCCACCAGTGCCCTTAAAGGCGGAGCGAACACCGGGGAGCTGTTTTTT
>TRBJ2-4|-|many|TRBV2
CASSVLTYRENIQYF
TGTGCCAGCAGTGTCCTTACCTACAGGGAAAACATTCAGTACTTC
>TRBJ2-1|TRBD2|few|TRBV24-1
CATSDYSGGYNEQFF
TGTGCCACCAGTGATTATAGCGGGGGATACAATGAGCAGTTCTTC
>TRBJ1-2|-|many|TRBV10-3
CAISDRDVSYTF
TGTGCCATCAGTGACCGGGACGTCAGCTACACCTTC
>TRBJ2-1|TRBD2|-|TRBV20-1
CSARRASGGGEQFF
TGCAGTGCCCGGCGGGCTAGCGGGGGGGGTGAGCAGTTCTTC
>TRBJ2-1|-|-|TRBV5-1
CASSSDTLLSSYNEQFF
TGCGCCAGCAGCTCTGACACGTTGTTGAGCTCCTACAATGAGCAGTTCTTC
>TRBJ2-7|-|-|TRBV5-1
CASSLLKYWESSYNEQYF
TGCGCCAGCAGCTTACTTAAATATTGGGAGAGCTCCTACAATGAGCAGTACTTC
>TRBJ1-1|-|few|TRBV5-6
CASSLADLNTEAFF
TGTGCCAGCAGCTTGGCAGATTTGAACACTGAAGCTTTCTTT
>TRBJ2-1|-|once|TRBV20-1
CSARPPFQSSYNEQFF
TGCAGTGCTAGGCCCCCCTTTCAAAGCTCCTACAATGAGCAGTTCTTC
>TRBJ2-7|-|-|TRBV4-2
CASSQVPHYEQYF
TGTGCCAGCAGCCAAGTCCCTCACTACGAGCAGTACTTC
>TRBJ1-1|-|many|TRBV12-3/TRBV12-4
CASSFRNTEAFF
TGTGCCAGCAGTTTCAGGAACACTGAAGCTTTCTTT
>TRBJ1-1|-|few|TRBV12-3/TRBV12-4
CASSLGMTARLNTEAFF
TGTGCCAGCAGTTTAGGGATGACCGCCCGATTGAACACTGAAGCTTTCTTT
>TRBJ1-5|-|-|TRBV2
CASSAHRAGISNQPQHF
TGTGCCAGCAGTGCCCACCGTGCAGGGATTAGCAATCAGCCCCAGCATTTT
>TRBJ1-5|-|few|TRBV20-1
CSLDGNQPQHF
TGCAGCCTGGACGGGAATCAGCCCCAGCATTTT
>TRBJ2-7|TRBD2|many|TRBV6-5
CASTSGTRNYEQYF
TGTGCCAGCACTTCCGGGACTAGGAACTACGAGCAGTACTTC
>TRBJ2-3|TRBD2|few|TRBV20-1
CSAIPGLASNTQYF
TGCAGTGCCATTCCGGGACTAGCGTCAAATACGCAGTATTTT
>TRBJ2-2|-|-|TRBV6-1
CASSERTGPFTGELFF
TGTGCCAGCAGTGAAAGGACGGGGCCTTTCACCGGGGAGCTGTTTTTT
>TRBJ2-3|TRBD2|-|TRBV20-1
CSASSTSGRAPDTQYF
TGCAGTGCTAGCTCGACTAGCGGGAGGGCCCCAGATACGCAGTATTTT
>TRBJ2-1|TRBD2|few|TRBV4-2
CASSLSGRIDEQFF
TGTGCCAGCAGCCTCAGCGGGAGAATCGATGAGCAGTTCTTC
>TRBJ2-3|TRBD2|few|TRBV28
CASSFLALAGVGDTQYF
TGTGCCAGCAGTTTCCTAGCACTAGCGGGAGTGGGAGATACGCAGTATTTT
>TRBJ1-6|-|-|TRBV28
CASSLRDYYNSPLHF
TGTGCCAGCAGTTTAAGGGATTACTATAATTCACCCCTCCACTTT
>TRBJ1-2|-|-|TRBV15
CATSRDFNGLSYGYTF
TGTGCCACCAGCAGAGATTTTAACGGACTCTCCTATGGCTACACCTTC
>TRBJ2-1|-|-|TRBV15
CATSRDRGNYNEQFF
TGTGCCACCAGCAGAGATAGAGGGAATTACAATGAGCAGTTCTTC
>TRBJ2-3|-|many|TRBV2
CASSRGSTDTQYF
TGTGCCAGCAGCCGAGGGTCCACAGATACGCAGTATTTT
>TRBJ2-3|-|few|TRBV5-1
CASSFPGVFSSTDAQYF
TGCGCCAGCAGCTTCCCTGGGGTGTTCTCTAGCACAGATGCGCAGTATTTT
>TRBJ2-4|TRBD2|many|TRBV7-2
CASSLGGGGKNIQYF
TGTGCCAGCAGCTTAGGGGGCGGGGGCAAAAACATTCAGTACTTC
>TRBJ2-7|-|many|TRBV7-9
CASSLPGTYEQYF
TGTGCCAGCAGCTTACCAGGAACCTACGAGCAGTACTTC
>TRBJ1-2|TRBD1|-|TRBV27
CASSRTRGPYDYGYTF
TGTGCCAGCAGTCGGACCAGGGGGCCGTATGACTATGGCTACACCTTC
>TRBJ1-2|-|few|TRBV6-1
CASSVGRQAYGYTF
TGTGCCAGCAGTGTTGGACGGCAAGCCTATGGCTACACCTTC
>TRBJ2-3|TRBD2|-|TRBV2
CASRGELAGSTDTQYF
TGTGCCAGCAGGGGTGAACTAGCGGGATCCACAGATACGCAGTATTTT